This T cell receptor beta chain stems from a study of vaccination effects on CD4 cells after COVID-19. At the level of the study: Two-dose vaccination with either BNT162b2 or mRNA-1273 was given to the participants.

Sequencing was preceded by expansion of antigen-specific CD4+ T cells with viral peptide pools in the ViraFEST assay. Following an approximately ten-day culture, CD4+ T cells were purified. Among the vaccine recipients, none had a prior SARS-CoV-2 infection, and nucleocapsid antibodies were negative. CDR3 size: 12 residues. Germline V gene lookup returns CDR1 SEHNR and CDR2 FQNEAQ (reference sequence). V lost 5 bases, J lost 9 bases, and 11 bases lay in between. Data came from immunoSEQ multiplex PCR; TCRdb stores just in-frame clones and leaves some out. The data contain tens of thousands of clones, roughly two thirds of them singletons. To note about this clone: Antigen specificity is unknown.

This TCR was sampled from a human donor who received a COVID-19 vaccine. Sequencing used CD4+ T cells from PBMCs cultured with SARS-CoV-2 spike peptides, obtained before COVID-19 vaccination. The chain joins TRBV7-9 to TRBJ1-3, with D possibly TRBD1 on 5 matching bases. The CDR3 sequence is CASSPAGGTIYF. The CDR3 nucleotides are TGTGCCAGCAGCCCGGCTGGGGGCACCATATATTTT.